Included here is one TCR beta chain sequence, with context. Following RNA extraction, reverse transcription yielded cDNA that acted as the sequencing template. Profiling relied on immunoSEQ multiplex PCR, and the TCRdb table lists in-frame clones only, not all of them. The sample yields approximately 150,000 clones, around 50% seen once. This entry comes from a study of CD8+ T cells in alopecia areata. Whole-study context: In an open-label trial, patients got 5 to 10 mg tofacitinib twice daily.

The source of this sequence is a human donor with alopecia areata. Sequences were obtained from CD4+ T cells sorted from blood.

The CDR3 DNA follows: TGCAGCGTAGCAGGGGGTCCCTACGAGCAGTACTTC. Residues: CSVAGGPYEQYF. The chain recombines TRBV29-1 with TRBJ2-7, with 7 bases lining up with TRBD1. Trimming removed 6 bases from V and 2 bases from J; junction bases left unmatched: 4. Germline V gives CDR1 SQVTM, CDR2 ANQGSEA. The length of the CDR3 is 12 residues.